A selection of T cell receptor beta chains follows, all from one sample in a study of shared clonotypes between healthy human individuals. The table came from immunoSEQ multiplex PCR; TCRdb's copy has only in-frame clones and leaves some out. In the table there are 1,500,000 or so clones, 95% to 97% of which are singletons. The sequenced material came from naive CD4+ T cells sorted from blood. The receptors derive from a man aged 25-45 years in good health. Each CDR3 is given with its conserved first and last residue. Fields, in order: V gene, D gene, J gene, clone size, CDR3 protein, CDR3 DNA. A D gene is named only where the DNA matches it firmly. Size tells how often a clone was seen (once, few, many) or the class of an expanded clone, and some rows leave it out.

v_gene: TRBV15; d_gene: .; j_gene: TRBJ1-2; abundance: once; CDR3aa: CATSSRQFYGYTF; CDR3nt: TGTGCCACCAGCTCTCGACAGTTCTATGGCTACACCTTC
v_gene: TRBV10-3; d_gene: TRBD1; j_gene: TRBJ2-7; abundance: .; CDR3aa: CATTGQGANEQYF; CDR3nt: TGTGCCACAACGGGTCAGGGGGCCAACGAGCAGTACTTC
v_gene: TRBV6-5; d_gene: TRBD2; j_gene: TRBJ2-5; abundance: once; CDR3aa: CASSRPGLDTETQYF; CDR3nt: TGTGCCAGCAGTCGACCGGGACTAGACACGGAGACCCAGTACTTC
v_gene: TRBV2; d_gene: .; j_gene: TRBJ2-1; abundance: .; CDR3aa: CASSQPRDRARYNEQFF; CDR3nt: TGTGCCAGCAGCCAACCCAGGGACCGAGCCAGATACAATGAGCAGTTCTTC
v_gene: TRBV14; d_gene: .; j_gene: TRBJ2-5; abundance: .; CDR3aa: CASSQEASRETQYF; CDR3nt: TGTGCCAGCAGCCAAGAAGCCAGCCGAGAGACCCAGTACTTC
v_gene: TRBV7-9; d_gene: .; j_gene: TRBJ2-5; abundance: .; CDR3aa: CASSLGTKETQYF; CDR3nt: TGTGCCAGCAGCTTAGGGACAAAAGAGACCCAGTACTTC
v_gene: TRBV10-3; d_gene: TRBD1; j_gene: TRBJ1-4; abundance: .; CDR3aa: CAISESGTAEKLFF; CDR3nt: TGTGCCATCAGTGAGTCCGGGACAGCAGAAAAACTGTTTTTT
v_gene: TRBV15; d_gene: .; j_gene: TRBJ2-1; abundance: .; CDR3aa: CATSRLRVEQFF; CDR3nt: TGTGCCACCAGCAGATTACGGGTGGAGCAGTTCTTC
v_gene: TRBV5-1; d_gene: .; j_gene: TRBJ1-1; abundance: .; CDR3aa: CASSSLGNTEAFF; CDR3nt: TGCGCCAGCAGCTCTCTAGGAAACACTGAAGCTTTCTTT
v_gene: TRBV28; d_gene: TRBD1; j_gene: TRBJ2-7; abundance: .; CDR3aa: CASSSPGQGRNEQYF; CDR3nt: TGTGCCAGCAGTTCGCCGGGACAGGGGCGGAACGAGCAGTACTTC
v_gene: TRBV7-9; d_gene: .; j_gene: TRBJ2-7; abundance: .; CDR3aa: CASSSLQGGNSGGNYEQYF; CDR3nt: TGTGCCAGCAGCTCCCTACAGGGAGGTAATAGCGGAGGAAACTACGAGCAGTACTTC
v_gene: TRBV29-1; d_gene: .; j_gene: TRBJ1-1; abundance: .; CDR3aa: CSVEIGNTEAFF; CDR3nt: TGCAGCGTTGAGATTGGCAACACTGAAGCTTTCTTT
v_gene: TRBV25-1; d_gene: TRBD1; j_gene: TRBJ2-2; abundance: .; CDR3aa: CASSVTQGAVNTGELFF; CDR3nt: TGTGCCAGCAGTGTGACTCAGGGGGCGGTGAACACCGGGGAGCTGTTTTTT
v_gene: TRBV28; d_gene: TRBD2; j_gene: TRBJ2-1; abundance: .; CDR3aa: CASSLRGLAGAVEQFF; CDR3nt: TGTGCCAGCAGTTTAAGGGGACTAGCGGGAGCTGTTGAGCAGTTCTTC
v_gene: TRBV18; d_gene: TRBD1; j_gene: TRBJ2-3; abundance: .; CDR3aa: CASSRDSPRDTQYF; CDR3nt: TGTGCCAGCTCACGGGACAGTCCGAGGGATACGCAGTATTTT
v_gene: TRBV19; d_gene: .; j_gene: TRBJ2-5; abundance: .; CDR3aa: CASSIGPARQETQYF; CDR3nt: TGTGCCAGTAGTATCGGGCCGGCTCGGCAAGAGACCCAGTACTTC
v_gene: TRBV7-2; d_gene: .; j_gene: TRBJ2-3; abundance: .; CDR3aa: CASSSPGEVTDTQYF; CDR3nt: TGTGCCAGCAGCAGTCCGGGAGAGGTTACAGATACGCAGTATTTT
v_gene: TRBV6-4; d_gene: TRBD2; j_gene: TRBJ2-1; abundance: .; CDR3aa: CASSGEGFGEQFF; CDR3nt: TGTGCCAGCAGTGGGGAGGGTTTTGGTGAGCAGTTCTTC
v_gene: TRBV5-8; d_gene: TRBD1; j_gene: TRBJ2-1; abundance: .; CDR3aa: CASSLGDSRDDEQFF; CDR3nt: TGTGCCAGCAGCTTAGGGGACAGTAGGGACGATGAGCAGTTCTTC
v_gene: TRBV9; d_gene: TRBD1; j_gene: TRBJ1-5; abundance: .; CDR3aa: CASSPGTDNQPQHF; CDR3nt: TGTGCCAGCAGCCCCGGGACAGACAATCAGCCCCAGCATTTT
v_gene: TRBV18; d_gene: TRBD1; j_gene: TRBJ2-5; abundance: .; CDR3aa: CASSPLPRGQCKETQYF; CDR3nt: TGTGCCAGCTCACCATTACCTAGGGGACAGTGCAAAGAGACCCAGTACTTC
v_gene: TRBV11-2; d_gene: TRBD1; j_gene: TRBJ1-2; abundance: .; CDR3aa: CASSNDRGNYGYTF; CDR3nt: TGTGCCAGCAGCAATGACAGGGGGAACTATGGCTACACCTTC
v_gene: TRBV7-3; d_gene: .; j_gene: TRBJ2-1; abundance: .; CDR3aa: CASSHRDPVQFF; CDR3nt: TGTGCCAGCAGCCACAGGGACCCCGTACAGTTCTTC
v_gene: TRBV28; d_gene: TRBD1; j_gene: TRBJ2-5; abundance: once; CDR3aa: CASRARRQGPHQETQYF; CDR3nt: TGTGCCAGCAGAGCCCGCCGACAGGGGCCCCACCAAGAGACCCAGTACTTC
v_gene: TRBV5-1; d_gene: .; j_gene: TRBJ2-1; abundance: .; CDR3aa: CASSSQSNSYNEQFF; CDR3nt: TGCGCCAGCAGCTCTCAATCAAACTCCTACAATGAGCAGTTCTTC
v_gene: TRBV7-3; d_gene: .; j_gene: TRBJ2-2; abundance: few; CDR3aa: CASSSWNTGELFF; CDR3nt: TGTGCCAGCAGCTCCTGGAACACCGGGGAGCTGTTTTTT
v_gene: TRBV6-6; d_gene: TRBD1; j_gene: TRBJ2-1; abundance: .; CDR3aa: CASTIRLSAGGNEQFF; CDR3nt: TGTGCCAGCACCATCCGTCTCTCGGCAGGGGGTAATGAGCAGTTCTTC
v_gene: TRBV5-1; d_gene: .; j_gene: TRBJ1-2; abundance: .; CDR3aa: CASTRSGKDGYTF; CDR3nt: TGCGCCAGCACCCGATCTGGGAAGGATGGCTACACCTTC
v_gene: TRBV6-5; d_gene: .; j_gene: TRBJ2-3; abundance: .; CDR3aa: CASGLLTATQYF; CDR3nt: TGTGCCAGCGGCTTATTGACAGCTACGCAGTATTTT
v_gene: TRBV10-3; d_gene: .; j_gene: TRBJ2-1; abundance: .; CDR3aa: CAIRGDNEQFF; CDR3nt: TGTGCCATCAGGGGGGACAATGAGCAGTTCTTC
v_gene: TRBV5-1; d_gene: .; j_gene: TRBJ2-5; abundance: .; CDR3aa: CASSLGQRRTQYF; CDR3nt: TGCGCCAGCAGCTTGGGACAGAGGAGAACCCAGTACTTC
v_gene: TRBV6-5; d_gene: .; j_gene: TRBJ2-3; abundance: .; CDR3aa: CASSDTTDTQYF; CDR3nt: TGTGCCAGCAGTGACACCACAGATACGCAGTATTTT
v_gene: TRBV7-2; d_gene: TRBD1; j_gene: TRBJ2-2; abundance: .; CDR3aa: CASSEDRVGELFF; CDR3nt: TGTGCCAGCAGCGAGGACAGGGTCGGGGAGCTGTTTTTT
v_gene: TRBV9; d_gene: TRBD2; j_gene: TRBJ2-1; abundance: .; CDR3aa: CASSVLAATYNEQFF; CDR3nt: TGTGCCAGCAGCGTACTAGCGGCCACCTACAATGAGCAGTTCTTC
v_gene: TRBV7-2; d_gene: .; j_gene: TRBJ2-3; abundance: once; CDR3aa: CASSRPRGQSTDTQYF; CDR3nt: TGTGCCAGCAGCCGACCCAGGGGCCAAAGCACAGATACGCAGTATTTT
v_gene: TRBV6-6; d_gene: .; j_gene: TRBJ1-2; abundance: once; CDR3aa: CASSSGHRRAYGYTF; CDR3nt: TGTGCCAGCAGCTCGGGACACCGGCGGGCCTATGGCTACACCTTC
v_gene: TRBV5-1; d_gene: .; j_gene: TRBJ2-1; abundance: few; CDR3aa: CASSFTKSSYNEQFF; CDR3nt: TGCGCCAGCAGCTTTACTAAGAGCTCCTACAATGAGCAGTTCTTC
v_gene: TRBV10-1; d_gene: .; j_gene: TRBJ2-2; abundance: .; CDR3aa: CASSLTQDLNTGELFF; CDR3nt: TGCGCCAGTTCCTTAACCCAGGACCTCAACACCGGGGAGCTGTTTTTT
v_gene: TRBV27; d_gene: .; j_gene: TRBJ2-5; abundance: .; CDR3aa: CASSLSRQETQYF; CDR3nt: TGTGCCAGCAGTTTGTCAAGGCAAGAGACCCAGTACTTC
v_gene: TRBV7-2; d_gene: TRBD1; j_gene: TRBJ1-5; abundance: .; CDR3aa: CASSLKGDSHNQPQHF; CDR3nt: TGTGCCAGCAGCTTAAAAGGGGACAGCCACAATCAGCCCCAGCATTTT
v_gene: TRBV6-5; d_gene: .; j_gene: TRBJ2-7; abundance: .; CDR3aa: CASSNGPPYHEQYF; CDR3nt: TGTGCCAGCAGTAACGGACCCCCGTACCACGAGCAGTACTTC
v_gene: TRBV7-9; d_gene: .; j_gene: TRBJ2-1; abundance: .; CDR3aa: CAIDRDRNSYNEQFF; CDR3nt: TGTGCCATTGACCGGGACCGAAACTCCTACAATGAGCAGTTCTTC
v_gene: TRBV15; d_gene: TRBD1; j_gene: TRBJ1-1; abundance: .; CDR3aa: CASQGQVGTEAFF; CDR3nt: TGTGCCAGCCAGGGACAGGTTGGGACTGAAGCTTTCTTT
v_gene: TRBV5-4; d_gene: .; j_gene: TRBJ2-7; abundance: .; CDR3aa: CASSGGTSEQYF; CDR3nt: TGTGCCAGCAGCGGCGGGACATCCGAGCAGTACTTC
v_gene: TRBV7-9; d_gene: .; j_gene: TRBJ2-1; abundance: once; CDR3aa: CASSLGTQGGNEQFF; CDR3nt: TGTGCCAGCAGCTTAGGCACCCAAGGGGGCAATGAGCAGTTCTTC
v_gene: TRBV28; d_gene: TRBD1; j_gene: TRBJ2-7; abundance: .; CDR3aa: CASRTRDRKYF; CDR3nt: TGTGCCAGCAGGACCCGGGACAGGAAGTACTTC
v_gene: TRBV14; d_gene: TRBD1; j_gene: TRBJ2-3; abundance: .; CDR3aa: CASSPRPTGALTDTQYF; CDR3nt: TGTGCCAGCAGCCCCCGTCCCACAGGGGCCCTCACAGATACGCAGTATTTT
v_gene: TRBV28; d_gene: .; j_gene: TRBJ2-1; abundance: .; CDR3aa: CASSRGGAYNEQFF; CDR3nt: TGTGCCAGCAGTCGGGGAGGTGCCTACAATGAGCAGTTCTTC